This T cell receptor (beta chain) was captured by sequencing in a study of CD8+ T cells in alopecia areata. Following extraction, RNA underwent reverse transcription to cDNA, which served as the sequencing template. Sequencing was performed with immunoSEQ multiplex PCR; in TCRdb, only in-frame clones are kept and a portion is missing. The profile covers more than 90,000 clones, with around two fifths appearing a single time and approximately 3% taken by the ten largest. This receptor was taken from a human donor with alopecia areata. Sequenced sample: CD4+ T cells sorted from blood.

The DNA for the CDR3 is TGTGCCACCGGAATCCTATCCTACGAGCAGTACTTC. Its protein product is CATGILSYEQYF. J is TRBJ2-7 and V is TRBV2; D not certain. Germline V gene data show CDR1 as SNHLY and CDR2 as FYNNEI. The V end lost 10 bases, the J end lost 1 base, and 11 bases lay between the germline ends. CDR3 length: 12 amino acids.